The rows below give T cell receptor beta chains drawn from one sample of a study of T cell changes during pregnancy in multiple sclerosis. The assay was immunoSEQ multiplex PCR, and TCRdb's table has in-frame clones only and misses some. Of 25,000 to 30,000 clones detected, around 86% appear once; the ten largest clones hold 0.5% to 0.6%. Sequencing used CD4+ T cells from peripheral blood mononuclear cells, obtained in the first trimester of pregnancy. The receptor source for this set is a female donor in good health, enrolled as a control in a pregnancy study. The CDR3 runs from the conserved cysteine through the conserved F or W. The D gene is left open where the match is weak. The size of a clone is reported for some rows only, either as once, few or many, or as a class for expanded clones.

>TRBJ2-2|-|TRBV6-6|-|14
TGTGCCAGCAGTCTACAGGGCTACACCGGGGAGCTGTTTTTT
CASSLQGYTGELFF
>TRBJ2-3|-|TRBV5-1|-|12
TGCGCCAGCAGGGAAGACCCCGAGGGGCAGTATTTT
CASREDPEGQYF
>TRBJ2-2|-|TRBV19|-|14
TGTGCCAGTAGTTCGGGGGGCGAGACCGGGGAGCTGTTTTTT
CASSSGGETGELFF
>TRBJ2-5|-|TRBV20-1|-|11
TGCAGTGCTAGCGGGAGTGAGACCCAGTACTTC
CSASGSETQYF
>TRBJ2-7|-|TRBV6-6|-|13
TGTGCCAGCACTGCAGCCCAAGGGGACGAGCAGTACTTC
CASTAAQGDEQYF
>TRBJ2-5|-|TRBV2|-|13
TGTGCCAGCAATAGGACACCTCAAGAGACCCAGTACTTC
CASNRTPQETQYF
>TRBJ1-1|-|TRBV7-9|TRBD1|13
TGTGCCAGCACGACCCAGGGGGCCACTGAAGCTTTCTTT
CASTTQGATEAFF
>TRBJ1-5|-|TRBV27|-|14
TGTGCCAGCAGTCCCTGGACAAGGATCGGCCCCCAGCATTTT
CASSPWTRIGPQHF
>TRBJ1-1|-|TRBV28|TRBD1|12
TGTGCCAGCCAGGGGGGGAACACTGAAGCTTTCTTT
CASQGGNTEAFF
>TRBJ1-1|-|TRBV11-2|TRBD1|12
TGTGCCAGCAGCTTACAGGGGGCTGAAGCTTTCTTT
CASSLQGAEAFF
>TRBJ2-3|-|TRBV7-3|-|13
TGTGCCAGCAGCTCGACTAGCACAGATACGCAGTATTTT
CASSSTSTDTQYF
>TRBJ1-1|-|TRBV7-9|TRBD1|17
TGTGCCAGCAGCTCGGACAGGGGGAGCGTTATGAACACTGAAGCTTTCTTT
CASSSDRGSVMNTEAFF
>TRBJ2-7|-|TRBV27|TRBD2|17
TGTGCCAGCAGTCCCTTGAGGACTAGCGGGAGTCTCCGCGAGCAGTACTTC
CASSPLRTSGSLREQYF
>TRBJ2-1|-|TRBV6-5|-|15
TGTGCCAGCAGTTACGTGAACACCCCCTACAATGAGCAGTTCTTC
CASSYVNTPYNEQFF
>TRBJ2-2|once|TRBV29-1|-|13
TGCAGCGTTTCGGTATCCGACACCGGGGAGCTGTTTTTT
CSVSVSDTGELFF
>TRBJ1-2|-|TRBV2|TRBD1|14
TGTGCCAGCAGTCGCCAGGGGGCGGACTATGGCTACACCTTC
CASSRQGADYGYTF
>TRBJ2-3|-|TRBV7-9|-|14
TGTGCCAGCAGCTCGGACTTCCTGGCCCCCACGCAGTATTTT
CASSSDFLAPTQYF
>TRBJ1-1|-|TRBV10-3|-|13
TGTGCCATCAGTGAGTCGAAGGGGACTGAAGCTTTCTTT
CAISESKGTEAFF
>TRBJ2-7|-|TRBV2|-|14
TGTGCCAGCTTCCTTAGCGTGGGGATCGACGAGCAGTACTTC
CASFLSVGIDEQYF
>TRBJ1-1|-|TRBV28|TRBD1|14
TGTGCCAGCAGTTTAACCCCAGCGGCAGGGGGAGCTTTCTTT
CASSLTPAAGGAFF
>TRBJ2-5|-|TRBV10-3|-|17
TGTGCCATCAGTGTAAACCCCGGACAGCCCGTCCAAGAGACCCAGTACTTC
CAISVNPGQPVQETQYF
>TRBJ2-3|-|TRBV5-1|TRBD2|16
TGCGCCAGCAGCCCGACTAGCGGGGGGCATGGGAATACGCAGTATTTT
CASSPTSGGHGNTQYF
>TRBJ1-4|-|TRBV14|-|14
TGTGCCAGCAGCCGCGGGAACTTGGGACAAAAACTGTTTTTT
CASSRGNLGQKLFF
>TRBJ2-5|-|TRBV6-6|-|11
TGTGCCGCCCGGGGTCAAGAGACCCAGTACTTC
CAARGQETQYF
>TRBJ2-5|-|TRBV18|-|15
TGTGCCAGCTCACTAGGAGGCTCAGCGGGCCCCCTGCCGTACTTC
CASSLGGSAGPLPYF
>TRBJ1-2|-|TRBV28|TRBD1|12
TGTGCCAGCAGTTTACTTCGGACAGGGGGCACCTTC
CASSLLRTGGTF
>TRBJ2-3|-|TRBV7-9|TRBD2|16
TGTGCCAGCAGCCAGGGACTAGCGGGGGGTTCAGATACGCAGTATTTT
CASSQGLAGGSDTQYF
>TRBJ2-5|-|TRBV4-1|TRBD2|13
TGCGCCAGCAGCCGGGGGGGCCAAGAGACCCAGTACTTC
CASSRGGQETQYF
>TRBJ1-1|-|TRBV6-5|TRBD1|16
TGTGCCAGCAGTTACTCTTACAGGGGAAAGAACACTGAAGCTTTCTTT
CASSYSYRGKNTEAFF
>TRBJ2-5|-|TRBV30|-|12
TGTGCCTGGAGTGCTAGCGTCGAGACCCAGTACTTC
CAWSASVETQYF
>TRBJ2-1|-|TRBV10-3|TRBD1|14
TGTGCCATCAGGCACGGACAGGGGGGAGATGAGCAGTTCTTC
CAIRHGQGGDEQFF
>TRBJ1-6|-|TRBV30|-|13
TGTGCCTGGAGTCGACAGGAAAATTCACCCCTCCACTTT
CAWSRQENSPLHF
>TRBJ2-7|-|TRBV6-5|-|15
TGTGCCAGCAGTTCCTTTGAGGGAGCGGACTACGAGCAGTACTTC
CASSSFEGADYEQYF
>TRBJ1-4|once|TRBV7-8|-|16
TGTGCCAGCAGCTTACTTCGGGACACCCTTAATGAAAAACTGTTTTTT
CASSLLRDTLNEKLFF
>TRBJ2-7|-|TRBV9|TRBD1|15
TGTGCCAGCAGCGTAGCGGGACAGGGCCCCTACGAGCAGTACTTC
CASSVAGQGPYEQYF
>TRBJ2-3|-|TRBV7-9|-|14
TGTGCCAGCAGCTTAGACAGCTACACAGATACGCAGTATTTT
CASSLDSYTDTQYF
>TRBJ2-1|-|TRBV7-2|TRBD2|18
TGTGCCAGCAGCCACCTGACTAGCGGGAGAGGGAACTACAATGAGCAGTTCTTC
CASSHLTSGRGNYNEQFF
>TRBJ2-6|-|TRBV7-2|-|15
TGTGCCAGCAGCCAAGGAGGTTCTGGGGCCAACGTCCTGACTTTC
CASSQGGSGANVLTF
>TRBJ2-2|-|TRBV7-9|-|16
TGTGCCAGCAGCTTAGCTGGGGGGGCCGGGACCGGGGAGCTGTTTTTT
CASSLAGGAGTGELFF
>TRBJ1-5|few|TRBV19|TRBD1|14
TGTGCCAGTAGTAACCAGGGGGCAAGTCAGCCCCAGCATTTT
CASSNQGASQPQHF
>TRBJ2-3|-|TRBV5-5|TRBD1|18
TGTGCCAGCAGCTTGACCCGGGCGGACAGGGTTGTATCAGATACGCAGTATTTT
CASSLTRADRVVSDTQYF
>TRBJ2-5|-|TRBV19|TRBD2|15
TGTGCCAGTAGTATAGTAGCGGGGCCACAAGAGACCCAGTACTTC
CASSIVAGPQETQYF
>TRBJ1-4|-|TRBV11-2|TRBD1|15
TGTGCCAGCAGCTCCGAGACAGGGCGGAATGAAAAACTGTTTTTT
CASSSETGRNEKLFF
>TRBJ2-5|-|TRBV4-3|-|13
TGCGCCAGCAGCCGAAGCAGGGAAGAGACCCAGTACTTC
CASSRSREETQYF
>TRBJ1-4|-|TRBV6-5|-|16
TGTGCCAGCAGTTACTCGATGGTCACCGCAGGAGAAAAACTGTTTTTT
CASSYSMVTAGEKLFF
>TRBJ2-2|-|TRBV7-3|TRBD1|17
TGTGCCAGCAGCTTAAGGGGGACAGGACTGAACACCGGGGAGCTGTTTTTT
CASSLRGTGLNTGELFF
>TRBJ2-1|-|TRBV28|TRBD2|16
TGTGCCAGCAGCTCTACTAGCGGGGGGTCCTACAATGAGCAGTTCTTC
CASSSTSGGSYNEQFF
>TRBJ1-2|-|TRBV11-2|-|15
TGTGCCAGCAGCTTAAATGGCAGGGAACGATTCGGCTACACCTTC
CASSLNGRERFGYTF
>TRBJ2-1|-|TRBV5-1|-|14
TGCGCCAGCAGCCCGTCCCTCGGGGGCAATGAGCAGTTCTTC
CASSPSLGGNEQFF
>TRBJ2-4|-|TRBV19|-|15
TGTGCCAGTAGGGAGGGCCCGGGCTACGTAAACATTCAGTACTTC
CASREGPGYVNIQYF
>TRBJ2-1|-|TRBV5-1|TRBD1|15
TGCGCCAGCACATCGACAGGGACAACATACAATGAGCAGTTCTTC
CASTSTGTTYNEQFF
>TRBJ2-1|-|TRBV10-3|-|14
TGTGCCATCAGGTATAGCGAAATTTACAATGAGCAGTTCTTC
CAIRYSEIYNEQFF
>TRBJ2-2|once|TRBV6-4|-|15
TGTGCCAGCAGTGAGACGGGAGCGAACACCGGGGAGCTGTTTTTT
CASSETGANTGELFF
>TRBJ2-7|-|TRBV6-6|TRBD2|15
TGTGCCAGCAGTGCACCGGGACTAGCGGGATACGAGCAGTACTTC
CASSAPGLAGYEQYF
>TRBJ2-3|-|TRBV11-3|TRBD2|14
TGTGCCAGCAGCTCGGGACTAGCGGTAGATACGCAGTATTTT
CASSSGLAVDTQYF
>TRBJ1-4|-|TRBV28|-|16
TGTGCCAGCATCCAAGGGGGGGACCCAACTAATGAAAAACTGTTTTTT
CASIQGGDPTNEKLFF
>TRBJ2-3|-|TRBV27|-|14
TGTGCCAGCAGTTTTTCCAGGGGAGTGGATACGCAGTATTTT
CASSFSRGVDTQYF